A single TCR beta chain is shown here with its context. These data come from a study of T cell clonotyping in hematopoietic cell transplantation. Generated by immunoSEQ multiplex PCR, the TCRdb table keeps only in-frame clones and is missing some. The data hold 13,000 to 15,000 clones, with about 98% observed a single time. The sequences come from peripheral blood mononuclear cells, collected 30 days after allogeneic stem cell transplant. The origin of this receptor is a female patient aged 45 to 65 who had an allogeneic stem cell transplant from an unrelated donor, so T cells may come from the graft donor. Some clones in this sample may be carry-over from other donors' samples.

The chain's CDR3 is CASSKGENSPLHF. CDR3 in DNA: TGTGCCAGCAGCAAAGGGGAGAATTCACCCCTCCACTTT. The genes are TRBV21-1 and TRBJ1-6. TRBV21-1 has pseudogene status. The CDR3 has 13 amino acids.